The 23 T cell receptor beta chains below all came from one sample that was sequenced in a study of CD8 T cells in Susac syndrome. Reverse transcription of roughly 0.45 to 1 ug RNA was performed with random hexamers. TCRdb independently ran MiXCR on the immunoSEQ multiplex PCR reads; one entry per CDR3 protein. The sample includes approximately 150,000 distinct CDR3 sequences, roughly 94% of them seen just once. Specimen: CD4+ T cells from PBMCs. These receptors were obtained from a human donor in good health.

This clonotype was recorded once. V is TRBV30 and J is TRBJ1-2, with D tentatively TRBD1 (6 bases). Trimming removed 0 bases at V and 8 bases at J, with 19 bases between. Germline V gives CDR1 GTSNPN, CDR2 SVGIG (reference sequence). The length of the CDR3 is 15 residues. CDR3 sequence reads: CAWSVRGRGLYGYTF. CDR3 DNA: TGTGCCTGGAGTGTACGGGGGCGAGGTTTGTACGGCTACACCTTC.

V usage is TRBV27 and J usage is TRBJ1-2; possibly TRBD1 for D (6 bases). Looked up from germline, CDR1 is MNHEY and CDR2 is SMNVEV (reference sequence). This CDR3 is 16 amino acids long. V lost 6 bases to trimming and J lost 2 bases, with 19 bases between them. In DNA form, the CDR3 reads TGTGCCAGCAGACCTGAATACAGGGCCCGCAACTATGGCTACACCTTC. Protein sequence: CASRPEYRARNYGYTF.

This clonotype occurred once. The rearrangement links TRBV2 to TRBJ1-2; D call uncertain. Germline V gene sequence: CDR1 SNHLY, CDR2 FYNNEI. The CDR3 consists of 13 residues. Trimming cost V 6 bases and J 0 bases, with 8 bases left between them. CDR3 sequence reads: CASRLGPNYGYTF. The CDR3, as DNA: TGTGCCAGCAGGTTAGGACCTAACTATGGCTACACCTTC.

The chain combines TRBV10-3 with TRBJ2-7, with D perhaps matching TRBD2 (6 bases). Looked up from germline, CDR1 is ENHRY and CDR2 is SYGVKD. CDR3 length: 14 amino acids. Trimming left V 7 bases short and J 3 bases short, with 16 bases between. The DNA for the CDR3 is TGTGCCATCAATCCCGGGACTTCGAACTACGAGCAGTACTTC. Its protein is CAINPGTSNYEQYF.

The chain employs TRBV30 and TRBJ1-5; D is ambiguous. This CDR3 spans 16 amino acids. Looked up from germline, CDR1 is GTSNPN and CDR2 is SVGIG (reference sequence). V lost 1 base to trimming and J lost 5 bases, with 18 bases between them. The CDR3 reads CAWSARGRWGDQPQHF. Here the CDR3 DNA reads TGTGCCTGGAGTGCCCGCGGGAGGTGGGGTGATCAGCCCCAGCATTTT.

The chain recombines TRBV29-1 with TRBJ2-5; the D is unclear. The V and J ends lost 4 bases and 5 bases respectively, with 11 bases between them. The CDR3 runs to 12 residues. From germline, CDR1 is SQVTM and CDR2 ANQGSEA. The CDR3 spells CSVGAQRETQYF. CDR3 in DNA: TGCAGCGTTGGGGCCCAAAGGGAGACCCAGTACTTC.

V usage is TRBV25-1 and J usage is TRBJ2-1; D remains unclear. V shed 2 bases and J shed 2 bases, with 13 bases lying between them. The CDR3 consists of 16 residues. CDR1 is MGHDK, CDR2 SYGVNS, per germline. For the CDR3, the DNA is TGTGCCAGCAGTGAAAGTGACGGCTTAACCTACAATGAGCAGTTCTTC. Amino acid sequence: CASSESDGLTYNEQFF.

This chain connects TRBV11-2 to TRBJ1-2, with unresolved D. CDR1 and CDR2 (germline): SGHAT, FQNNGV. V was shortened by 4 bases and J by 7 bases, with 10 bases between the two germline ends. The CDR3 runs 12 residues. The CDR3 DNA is TGTGCCAGCAGCTCCGAGGGATCTGGCTACACCTTC. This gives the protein CASSSEGSGYTF.

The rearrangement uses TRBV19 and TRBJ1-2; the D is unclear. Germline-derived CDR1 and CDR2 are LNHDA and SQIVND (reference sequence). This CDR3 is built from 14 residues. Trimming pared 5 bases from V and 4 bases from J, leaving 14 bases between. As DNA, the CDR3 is TGTGCCAGTAGTGATGGTCTTTCGTTCTATGGCTACACCTTC. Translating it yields CASSDGLSFYGYTF. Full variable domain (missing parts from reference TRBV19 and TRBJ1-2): DGGITQSPKYLFRKEGQNVTLSCEQNLNHDAMYWYRQDPGQGLRLIYYSQIVNDFQKGDIAEGYSVSREKKESFPLTVTSAQKNPTAFYLCASSDGLSFYGYTFGSGTRLTVV.

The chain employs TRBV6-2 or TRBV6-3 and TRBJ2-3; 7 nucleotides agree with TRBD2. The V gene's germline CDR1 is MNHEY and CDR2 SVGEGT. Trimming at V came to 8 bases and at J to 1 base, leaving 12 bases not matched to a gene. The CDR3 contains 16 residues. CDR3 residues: CASAIPGLVGTDTQYF. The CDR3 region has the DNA TGTGCCAGCGCTATACCCGGACTAGTAGGCACAGATACGCAGTATTTT.

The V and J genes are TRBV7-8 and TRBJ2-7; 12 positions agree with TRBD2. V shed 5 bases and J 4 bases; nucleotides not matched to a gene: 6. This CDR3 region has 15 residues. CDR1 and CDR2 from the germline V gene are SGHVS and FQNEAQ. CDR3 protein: CASSRTSGRLYEQYF. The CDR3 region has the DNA TGTGCCAGCAGCCGAACTAGCGGGAGGTTGTACGAGCAGTACTTC.

DNA of the CDR3: TGTGCCAGCAGTTACTCACCCCCACTAGCGGGGGTTGAGCAGTACTTC. This codes for CASSYSPPLAGVEQYF. The gene calls are TRBV6-5 and TRBJ2-7; 11 nucleotides align to TRBD2. Germline CDR1 and CDR2: MNHEY and SVGAGI. With V trimmed by 0 bases and J by 7 bases, 8 bases remained unmatched. The CDR3 consists of 16 residues.

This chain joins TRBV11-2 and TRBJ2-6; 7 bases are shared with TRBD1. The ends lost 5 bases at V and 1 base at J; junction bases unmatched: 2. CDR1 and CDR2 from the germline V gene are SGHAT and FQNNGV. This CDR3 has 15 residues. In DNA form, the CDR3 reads TGTGCCAGCAGCATGACAGGGTCTGGGGCCAACGTCCTGACTTTC. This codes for CASSMTGSGANVLTF. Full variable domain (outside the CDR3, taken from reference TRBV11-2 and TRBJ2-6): EAGVAQSPRYKIIEKRQSVAFWCNPISGHATLYWYQQILGQGPKLLIQFQNNGVVDDSQLPKDRFSAERLKGVDSTLKIQPAKLEDSAVYLCASSMTGSGANVLTFGAGSRLTVL.

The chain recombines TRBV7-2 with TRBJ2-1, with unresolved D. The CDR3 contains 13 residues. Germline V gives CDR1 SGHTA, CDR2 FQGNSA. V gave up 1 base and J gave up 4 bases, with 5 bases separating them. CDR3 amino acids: CASSLEEYNEQFF. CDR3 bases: TGTGCCAGCAGCTTAGAAGAATACAATGAGCAGTTCTTC.

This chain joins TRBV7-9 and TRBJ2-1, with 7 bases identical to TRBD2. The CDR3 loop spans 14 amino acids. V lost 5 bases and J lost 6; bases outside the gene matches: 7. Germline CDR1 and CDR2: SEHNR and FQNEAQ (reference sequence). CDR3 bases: TGTGCCAGCAGCCTGTCCGGGACTACCAATGAGCAGTTCTTC. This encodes CASSLSGTTNEQFF.

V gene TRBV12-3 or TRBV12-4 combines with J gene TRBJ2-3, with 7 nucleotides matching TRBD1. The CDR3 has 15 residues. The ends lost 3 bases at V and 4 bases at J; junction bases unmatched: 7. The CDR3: CASSLATGVPDTQYF. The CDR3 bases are TGTGCCAGCAGTTTGGCAACAGGGGTCCCAGATACGCAGTATTTT.

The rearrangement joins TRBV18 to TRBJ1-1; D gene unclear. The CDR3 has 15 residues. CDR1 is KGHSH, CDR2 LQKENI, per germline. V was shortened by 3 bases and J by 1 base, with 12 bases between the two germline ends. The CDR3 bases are TGTGCCAGCTCACCTCAGGAGTTCGCGAACACTGAAGCTTTCTTT. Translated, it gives CASSPQEFANTEAFF.

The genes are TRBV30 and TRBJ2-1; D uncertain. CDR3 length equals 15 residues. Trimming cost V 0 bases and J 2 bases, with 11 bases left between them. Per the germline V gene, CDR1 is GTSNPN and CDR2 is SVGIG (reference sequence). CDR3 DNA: TGTGCCTGGAGTGTCCCAGACCGCCCCTACAATGAGCAGTTCTTC. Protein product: CAWSVPDRPYNEQFF.

The CDR3 sequence: CASSYSDRVGQPQHF. The CDR3 coding sequence is TGTGCCAGCAGTTACTCGGACAGGGTGGGACAGCCCCAGCATTTT. V gene TRBV6-6 combines with J gene TRBJ1-5; the match to TRBD1 covers 8 bases. Germline-derived CDR1 and CDR2 are MNHNY and SVGAGI (reference sequence). This CDR3 spans 15 amino acids. V lost 0 bases to trimming and J lost 7 bases; unmatched junction nucleotides: 5.

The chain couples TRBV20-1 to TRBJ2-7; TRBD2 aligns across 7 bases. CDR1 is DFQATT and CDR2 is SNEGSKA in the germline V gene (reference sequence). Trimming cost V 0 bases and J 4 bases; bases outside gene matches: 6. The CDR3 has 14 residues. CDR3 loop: CSARDNGGSYEQYF. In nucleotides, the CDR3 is TGCAGTGCTAGAGATAACGGCGGGAGTTACGAGCAGTACTTC.

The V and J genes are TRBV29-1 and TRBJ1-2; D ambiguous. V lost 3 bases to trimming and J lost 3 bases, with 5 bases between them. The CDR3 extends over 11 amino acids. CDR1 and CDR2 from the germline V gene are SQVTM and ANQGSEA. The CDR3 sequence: CSVESDYGYTF. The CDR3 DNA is TGCAGCGTTGAGTCAGACTATGGCTACACCTTC.

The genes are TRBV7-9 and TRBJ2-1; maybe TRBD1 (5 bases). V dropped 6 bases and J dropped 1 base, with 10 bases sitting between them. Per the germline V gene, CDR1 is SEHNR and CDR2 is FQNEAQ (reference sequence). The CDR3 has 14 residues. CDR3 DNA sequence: TGTGCCAGCAGGTCGTCAGGGTCCTACAATGAGCAGTTCTTC. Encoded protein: CASRSSGSYNEQFF. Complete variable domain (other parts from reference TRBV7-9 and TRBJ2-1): DTGVSQNPRHKITKRGQNVTFRCDPISEHNRLYWYRQTLGQGPEFLTYFQNEAQLEKSRLLSDRFSAERPKGSFSTLEIQRTEQGDSAMYLCASRSSGSYNEQFFGPGTRLTVL.

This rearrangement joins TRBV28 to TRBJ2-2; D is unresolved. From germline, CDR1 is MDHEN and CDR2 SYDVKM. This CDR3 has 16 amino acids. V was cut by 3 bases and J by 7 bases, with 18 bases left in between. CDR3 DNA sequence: TGTGCCAGCAGTTTTCTGAGAACGCGTGACATCGGGGAGCTGTTTTTT. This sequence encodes CASSFLRTRDIGELFF.